The 22 T cell receptor beta chains below all came from one sample that was sequenced in a study of CD8+ T cells in alopecia areata. Sequencing used cDNA as its template, made by extracting RNA and reverse transcribing it. Clones were sequenced by immunoSEQ multiplex PCR, and TCRdb holds only the in-frame ones, with some missing. Of about 12,000 clones listed, roughly three fifths are singletons. Samples from alopecia areata patients were lesional scalp punch biopsies and peripheral blood. Sequenced: skin. The receptors were sampled from a human donor with alopecia areata.

This clone was recorded a few times. This chain connects TRBV27 to TRBJ2-7, with D possibly matching TRBD1 (6 bases). The CDR3 has 12 residues. Between the trimmed V and J ends, which lost 1 base and 7 bases, there was a span of 8 bases. From germline, CDR1 is MNHEY and CDR2 SMNVEV (reference sequence). CDR3 nucleotide sequence: TGTGCCAGCAGTTTATTAAGGGGGGAGCAGTACTTC. Amino acid sequence: CASSLLRGEQYF.

The chain links TRBV9 to TRBJ1-3, with 7 bases fitting TRBD1. Trimming at V came to 3 bases and at J to 2 bases, leaving 2 bases not matched to a gene. From germline, CDR1 is SGDLS and CDR2 YYNGEE. This CDR3 contains 14 residues. CDR3 loop: CASSATGAGNTIYF. The CDR3 DNA reads as TGTGCCAGCAGCGCTACAGGGGCTGGAAACACCATATATTTT.

The chain uses TRBV7-8 and TRBJ2-7, with D unclear. The length of the CDR3 is 15 residues. CDR1 is SGHVS, CDR2 FQNEAQ, per germline. Deletions cut 1 base from V and 4 bases from J, with 14 bases between. The DNA of the CDR3 is TGTGCCAGCAGCTTAGATCTAAGGGTCGGTTACGAGCAGTACTTC. Translation gives CASSLDLRVGYEQYF.

The chain is built from TRBV7-2 and TRBJ2-5; TRBD2 matches 7 bases. The V gene's germline CDR1 is SGHTA and CDR2 FQGNSA. V lost 3 bases, J lost 4 bases, and 2 bases stayed unmatched. CDR3 length: 13 amino acids. The CDR3 nucleotides read TGTGCCAGCAGCTTGGCTAGCGGAGAGACCCAGTACTTC. Its translation is CASSLASGETQYF.

V gene TRBV28 combines with J gene TRBJ1-1, with TRBD1 identical over 7 bases. The CDR3 consists of 18 residues. Trimming took 5 bases from V and 0 from J; bases not matched to a gene: 15. The germline V gene has CDR1 MDHEN and CDR2 SYDVKM. CDR3 amino acids: CASSPYRDSQNMNTEAFF. The CDR3 DNA reads as TGTGCCAGCAGTCCCTACCGGGACAGTCAAAACATGAACACTGAAGCTTTCTTT.

Comment on this clone: At one of its ends the junction is not consistent with the germline gene, which may arise from a read error. The CDR3 DNA reads TGCAGCGTTCAAGACAGCCGTAGCCGAACTGAAGCTTTCTTT. Residues: CSVQDSRSRTEAFF. The V and J genes are TRBV29-1 and TRBJ1-1; maybe TRBD1 (5 bases). Per germline, CDR1 SQVTM and CDR2 ANQGSEA. This CDR3 spans 14 amino acids.

Only one count was recorded for this clone. V usage is TRBV7-2 and J usage is TRBJ2-4; D gene ambiguous. The CDR3 is made up of 14 amino acids. V was cut by 2 bases and J by 4 bases, with 9 bases left in between. Germline CDR1 and CDR2: SGHTA and FQGNSA. In DNA, the CDR3 is TGTGCCAGCAGCTTAACGGGCAGTAAAAACATTCAGTACTTC. Its translation: CASSLTGSKNIQYF.

This clone was detected a few times. The chain carries TRBV5-1 and TRBJ2-1; the match to TRBD2 covers 8 bases. J was trimmed by 4 bases and V by 8 bases; bases with no gene match: 2. Looked up from germline, CDR1 is SGHRS and CDR2 is YFSETQ. The CDR3 is 12 residues long. This CDR3 is CASSGDYNEQFF. The CDR3 nucleotides read TGCGCCAGTAGCGGGGATTACAATGAGCAGTTCTTC.

The J gene is TRBJ1-2, the V gene TRBV5-1; 7 nucleotides match TRBD1. V shed 0 bases, J shed 5 bases, and the junction held 16 bases outside the gene matches. CDR3 size: 18 residues. Per germline, CDR1 SGHRS and CDR2 YFSETQ. The CDR3 DNA reads as TGCGCCAGCAGCTTGGGCGACCCGGGACAGCGGCTAATTTATGGCTACACCTTC. The encoded protein is CASSLGDPGQRLIYGYTF.

The V and J genes are TRBV9 and TRBJ2-7, with D uncertain. Germline loops: CDR1 SGDLS, CDR2 YYNGEE. The CDR3 totals 14 residues. The germline V and J ends were trimmed by 2 bases and 2 bases, with 11 bases remaining between them. The CDR3 DNA is TGTGCCAGCAGCGTCGGCCCTGAGGCCTACGAGCAGTACTTC. As protein: CASSVGPEAYEQYF.

The V call is TRBV23-1, the J call TRBJ2-2, with D hard to call. TRBV23-1 is designated an ORF whose function remains uncertain. The V end lost 0 bases, the J end lost 2 bases, and 10 bases lay between the germline ends. The CDR3 covers 16 residues. The CDR3 loop is CASSQSVQRNTGELFF. The CDR3 region has the DNA TGCGCCAGCAGTCAATCGGTACAGAGAAACACCGGGGAGCTGTTTTTT.

This clone was counted between two and nine times. This chain joins TRBV7-9 and TRBJ2-6; no firm D call. CDR3 length: 14 residues. V was cut by 5 bases and J by 0 bases, with 5 bases left in between. CDR1 and CDR2 from the germline V gene are SEHNR and FQNEAQ (reference sequence). This chain's CDR3 is CASSPNSGANVLTF. The CDR3 coding sequence is TGTGCCAGCAGCCCTAACTCTGGGGCCAACGTCCTGACTTTC.

The J gene is TRBJ1-2, the V gene TRBV5-4, with a possible D match to TRBD1 (5 bases). Germline-derived CDR1 and CDR2 are SGHNT and YYREEE (reference sequence). The CDR3 is made up of 15 amino acids. V lost 0 bases and J 4 bases, leaving 13 bases between the germline ends. CDR3 sequence reads: CASSLVRGSFYGYTF. The CDR3 DNA reads TGTGCCAGCAGCTTGGTACGGGGCTCCTTCTATGGCTACACCTTC.

This clone is medium-sized in the sample. This chain connects TRBV7-2 to TRBJ2-4; the D is unclear. Germline V lookup: CDR1 SGHTA, CDR2 FQGNSA. The CDR3 has 12 residues. The V gene lost 4 bases and the J gene lost 6 bases, with 7 bases spanning the gap. The CDR3, as DNA: TGTGCCAGCAGCTCGGACGGAAACATTCAGTACTTC. This gives the protein CASSSDGNIQYF.

The chain couples TRBV6-1 to TRBJ1-2; a weak D match, TRBD1 (5 bases). In germline, CDR1 is MNHNS, CDR2 SASEGT. The CDR3 consists of 14 residues. Trimming left V 3 bases short and J 8 bases short, with 16 bases between. CDR3 region: CASSELAGIDGYTF. The CDR3 DNA sequence: TGTGCCAGCAGTGAGTTAGCAGGGATTGACGGCTACACCTTC.

With respect to this clone: The sample contains more than one DNA sequence encoding this CDR3. The chain joins TRBV30 to TRBJ2-1, with D unresolved. Germline assignment: CDR1 GTSNPN and CDR2 SVGIG (reference sequence). This CDR3 contains 15 residues. The V and J ends lost 7 bases and 0 bases respectively, with 16 bases between them. CDR3 sequence: CASGADLSSYNEQFF. The CDR3 nucleotides are TGTGCCTCGGGCGCGGATCTGAGCTCCTACAATGAGCAGTTCTTC.

Only a few counts were recorded for this clone. J is TRBJ2-1 and V is TRBV11-2; possibly TRBD1 for D (6 bases). The CDR3 runs to 11 residues. CDR1 is SGHAT and CDR2 is FQNNGV in the germline V gene. V shed 4 bases and J shed 11 bases, with 9 bases lying between them. The CDR3 spells CASSSGEKQFF. The DNA for the CDR3 is TGTGCCAGCAGCTCAGGGGAGAAGCAGTTCTTC.

With respect to this clone: Other DNA sequences in this specimen translate into the identical CDR3. This chain joins TRBV18 and TRBJ1-2, with TRBD1 as a possible D gene (5 bases). Germline loops: CDR1 KGHSH, CDR2 LQKENI. V was clipped by 3 bases and J by 5 bases, with 10 bases between them. The CDR3 has 13 residues. Here the CDR3 DNA reads TGTGCCAGCTCACCCGGGACGGAGTATGGCTACACCTTC. It encodes CASSPGTEYGYTF.

The J gene is TRBJ1-1, the V gene TRBV29-1; D gene uncertain. The germline gives CDR1 SQVTM, CDR2 ANQGSEA. The CDR3 loop spans 12 amino acids. V lost 0 bases, J lost 6 bases, and 8 bases lay in between. CDR3 coding DNA: TGCAGCGTTGAAGATCGGCCACCTGAAGCTTTCTTT. This gives the protein CSVEDRPPEAFF.

In DNA form, the CDR3 reads TGTGCCAGCAGCTGGGGGACAATGAACACTGAAGCTTTCTTT. Its protein is CASSWGTMNTEAFF. The chain employs TRBV7-9 and TRBJ1-1; possible D gene TRBD1, 6 bases. CDR3 length: 14 amino acids. The germline V gene encodes CDR1 SEHNR and CDR2 FQNEAQ (reference sequence). Deletions cut 4 bases from V and 0 bases from J, with 9 bases between. Together with reference TRBV7-9 and TRBJ1-1, the CDR3 gives the full variable domain: DTGVSQNPRHKITKRGQNVTFRCDPISEHNRLYWYRQTLGQGPEFLTYFQNEAQLEKSRLLSDRFSAERPKGSFSTLEIQRTEQGDSAMYLCASSWGTMNTEAFFGQGTRLTVV.

The chain has TRBV27 and TRBJ2-7, with 14 bases identical to TRBD2. Germline CDR1 and CDR2: MNHEY and SMNVEV (reference sequence). This CDR3 is 17 amino acids long. Unmatched junction bases numbered 16, after V lost 6 bases and J lost 9 bases. CDR3 sequence reads: CASSSGLAGGLTGGQYF. CDR3 bases: TGTGCCAGCAGCTCCGGACTAGCGGGAGGCCTTACCGGTGGGCAGTACTTC.

The CDR3 is CASSSGGQPQHF. As DNA, the CDR3 is TGTGCCAGCAGCTCAGGGGGTCAGCCCCAGCATTTT. The chain joins TRBV7-9 to TRBJ1-5; 7 positions agree with TRBD1. Germline CDR1 reads SEHNR; CDR2 reads FQNEAQ (reference sequence). Unmatched junction bases numbered 0, after V lost 4 bases and J lost 6 bases. The CDR3 runs 12 residues.